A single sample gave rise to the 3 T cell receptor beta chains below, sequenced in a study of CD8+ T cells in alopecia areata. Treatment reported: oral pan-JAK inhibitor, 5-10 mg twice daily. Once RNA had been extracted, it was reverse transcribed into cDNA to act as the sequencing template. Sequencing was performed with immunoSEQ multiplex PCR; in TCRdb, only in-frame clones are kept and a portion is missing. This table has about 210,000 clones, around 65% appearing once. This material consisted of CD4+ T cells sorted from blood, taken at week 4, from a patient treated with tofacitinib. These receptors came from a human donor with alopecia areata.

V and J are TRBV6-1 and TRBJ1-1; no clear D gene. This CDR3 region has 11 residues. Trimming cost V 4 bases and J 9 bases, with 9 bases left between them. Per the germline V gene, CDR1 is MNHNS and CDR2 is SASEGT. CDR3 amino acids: CASSGEGKAFF. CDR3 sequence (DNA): TGTGCCAGCAGTGGGGAAGGGAAAGCTTTCTTT.

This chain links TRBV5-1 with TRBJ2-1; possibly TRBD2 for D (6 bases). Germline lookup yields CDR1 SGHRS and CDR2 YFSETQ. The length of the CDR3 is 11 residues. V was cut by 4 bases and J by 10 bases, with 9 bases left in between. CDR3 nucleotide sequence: TGCGCCAGCAGCGAACGGGGGGAGCAGTTCTTC. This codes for CASSERGEQFF.

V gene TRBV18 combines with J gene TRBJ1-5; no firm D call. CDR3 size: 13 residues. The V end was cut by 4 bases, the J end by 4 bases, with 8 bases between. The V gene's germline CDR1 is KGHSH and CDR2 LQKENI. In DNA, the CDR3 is TGTGCCAGCTCACAGGACGGGAATCAGCCCCAGCATTTT. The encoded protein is CASSQDGNQPQHF.